The 6 T cell receptor beta chains presented below share a single source sample, sequenced in a study of cytomegalovirus exposure and HLA in healthy donors. PCR was performed using 60 Vbeta and 13 Jbeta primers. Here immunoSEQ multiplex PCR was the method, and the copy in TCRdb shows in-frame clones only, minus some. Of about 160,000 clones in the sample, approximately 78% were seen once. Material: PBMCs. These receptors originate from a woman in her late teens or twenties in good health and CMV-seronegative.

In its sample, this clone was seen a few times. The chain carries TRBV6-1 and TRBJ1-5; D may be TRBD1 (6 bases). The V end was cut by 8 bases, the J end by 2 bases, with 13 bases between. Germline V gives CDR1 MNHNS, CDR2 SASEGT. This CDR3 is built from 14 residues. The CDR3: CASLDRIRNQPQHF. CDR3 sequence (DNA): TGTGCCAGCCTTGACAGGATCCGCAATCAGCCCCAGCATTTT.

CDR3: CASSGQREMYNEQFF. The CDR3 region has the DNA TGTGCCAGCAGTGGGCAGCGGGAGATGTACAATGAGCAGTTCTTC. The chain couples TRBV27 to TRBJ2-1; 8 bases map to TRBD2. CDR1 and CDR2 (germline): MNHEY, SMNVEV (reference sequence). The V gene end was trimmed by 5 bases and the J gene end by 4 bases; junction bases not matched to a gene: 7. The CDR3 is made up of 15 amino acids.

This clone was seen only a few times. The gene calls are TRBV6-1 and TRBJ1-4; D unresolved. Germline lookup yields CDR1 MNHNS and CDR2 SASEGT. Trimming cost V 7 bases and J 6 bases, with 9 bases left between them. This CDR3 has 12 residues. In DNA, the CDR3 is TGTGCCAGCACCCTTCCCGATGAAAAACTGTTTTTT. Translated, it gives CASTLPDEKLFF.

The V call is TRBV7-9, the J call TRBJ1-1; maybe TRBD1 (6 bases). Germline V gives CDR1 SEHNR, CDR2 FQNEAQ (reference sequence). This CDR3 contains 15 residues. Trimming removed 6 bases at V and 0 bases at J, with 14 bases between. CDR3 amino acids: CASSPASGVNTEAFF. The CDR3, as DNA: TGTGCCAGCAGTCCGGCCTCAGGGGTGAACACTGAAGCTTTCTTT.

The V gene is TRBV2, the J gene TRBJ2-5; D perhaps matches TRBD2 (6 bases). From germline, CDR1 is SNHLY and CDR2 FYNNEI. V dropped 7 bases and J dropped 5 bases, with 11 bases sitting between them. CDR3 length: 12 residues. DNA of the CDR3: TGTGCCAGCACGGGCGGGACGGAGACCCAGTACTTC. Amino acid sequence: CASTGGTETQYF.

This sequence joins TRBV9 and TRBJ1-2, with D perhaps matching TRBD1 (6 bases). Trimming left V 6 bases short and J 0 bases short, with 12 bases between. This CDR3 is 14 amino acids long. Germline-derived CDR1 and CDR2 are SGDLS and YYNGEE. The CDR3 DNA is TGTGCCAGCACCAATGACAGGCCTAACTATGGCTACACCTTC. Protein sequence: CASTNDRPNYGYTF.